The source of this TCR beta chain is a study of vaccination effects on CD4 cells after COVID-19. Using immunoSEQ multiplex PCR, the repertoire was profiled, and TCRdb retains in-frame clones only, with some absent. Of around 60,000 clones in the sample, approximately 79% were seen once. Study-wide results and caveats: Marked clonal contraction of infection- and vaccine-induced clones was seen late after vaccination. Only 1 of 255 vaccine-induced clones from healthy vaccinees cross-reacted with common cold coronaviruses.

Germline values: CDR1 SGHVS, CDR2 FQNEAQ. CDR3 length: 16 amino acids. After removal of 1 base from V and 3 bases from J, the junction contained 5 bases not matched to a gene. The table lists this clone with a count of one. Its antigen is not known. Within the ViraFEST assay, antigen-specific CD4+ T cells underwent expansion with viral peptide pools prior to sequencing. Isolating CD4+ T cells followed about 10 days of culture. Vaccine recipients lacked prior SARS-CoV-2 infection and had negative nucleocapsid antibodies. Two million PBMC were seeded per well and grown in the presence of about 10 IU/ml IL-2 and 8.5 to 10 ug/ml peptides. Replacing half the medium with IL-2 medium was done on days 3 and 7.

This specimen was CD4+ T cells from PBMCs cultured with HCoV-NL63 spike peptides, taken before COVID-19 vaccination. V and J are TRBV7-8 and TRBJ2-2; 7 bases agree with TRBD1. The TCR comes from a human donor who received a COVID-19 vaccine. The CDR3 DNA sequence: TGTGCCAGCAGCTTAGAAAGGGACAGTGACACCGGGGAGCTGTTTTTT. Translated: CASSLERDSDTGELFF.